This T cell receptor (beta chain) derives from a study of cytotoxic CD8 clonotypes in ibrutinib-treated CLL. Looking at the study overall: Of the patients, under 13 were relapsed/refractory, about 15 treatment-naive and approximately 18 IGHV unmutated. Response specimens were obtained following a median treatment duration of around 12 months, with a range of 6 to 36.

Method: immunoSEQ multiplex PCR; TCRdb's copy keeps in-frame clones and lacks some. The sample has 250,000 to 350,000 clones; approximately 79% are singletons. Study results and limitations: Clonotypes that were public were uncommon, and they contracted or stayed stable on treatment. In comparison with age-matched healthy donors, baseline clonality was higher and tracked circulating CD8+ T-cell counts.

Regarding this clone: The antigen is not known.

Germline CDR1 SGHDT, CDR2 YYEEEE. V shed 5 bases and J 1 base; nucleotides not matched to a gene: 10. This CDR3 is 17 amino acids long. The sequenced sample was PBMCs, obtained at disease progression, from a patient treated with ibrutinib. This sequence was found in a human donor with chronic lymphocytic leukemia. This chain connects TRBV5-6 to TRBJ2-2, with 8 bases fitting TRBD1. The CDR3 region is CASRTNTGGRNTGELFF. CDR3 bases: TGTGCCAGCAGAACAAATACAGGGGGACGGAACACCGGGGAGCTGTTTTTT. The variable domain in full, with the rest retrieved from reference TRBV5-6 and TRBJ2-2, is DAGVTQSPTHLIKTRGQQVTLRCSPKSGHDTVSWYQQALGQGPQFIFQYYEEEERQRGNFPDRFSGHQFPNYSSELNVNALLLGDSALYLCASRTNTGGRNTGELFFGEGSRLTVL.